Detailed here is one TCR beta chain. Its antigen is currently not known. Relative to germline, V is 0 bases shorter and J is 5 bases shorter, with 11 bases between their ends. CDR3 length: 15 amino acids, cysteine to phenylalanine. CDR3 DNA only is kept here, 45 bases in frame from base 1. Sequences SGHNT (CDR1) and YYREEE (CDR2) are obtained from the germline V gene (reference sequence). These data originate in a study of cytomegalovirus exposure and HLA in healthy donors (dated by TCRdb to between 2016 and 2019). Turning to the overall study: In an earlier analysis of approximately 640 of the donors, less than 350 Gb of sequence data and some 100 million unique TCR beta sequences from roughly 190 million T cells were reported. The study used immunosequencing to profile the T cell repertoires of more than 650 subjects and linked those repertoires to cytomegalovirus serostatus. All discovery cohort repertoires had been generated on a single sequencing platform. The later analysis used no new phenotypic data to find candidate immune exposures, relying instead on TCR beta sequences and their occurrence across donors. To predict cytomegalovirus infection status, the study combined high-throughput TCR immunosequencing, statistical association of individual TCRs with disease status, and machine learning. The study aimed to test whether signatures of past pathogen exposure could be identified by cataloging public T cell receptors. Approximately 330 gigabases of sequencing data and 70 million to 95 million unique TCR sequences made up an early release that covered 500 to 650 HLA-typed donors. Donor age, sex, ethnicity and CMV serostatus were collected together with the repertoire data. In addition to the first cohort of roughly 700 subjects, a separate validation cohort of about 120 different subjects was used. A later analysis re-examined previously published TCR beta repertoires from about 700 donors and added high-resolution HLA genotyping to investigate patterns of TCR occurrence. The genetic ancestry cluster associated with self-reported Caucasian donors included 81% of the approximately 410 genotyped donors. Class I and class II HLA loci were covered by the typing at four-digit resolution. Typing coverage differed by locus: A, B, C, DRB1 and DQB1 were typed in about 620-640 donors, DQA1 in 522, DPA1 in 606, and DPB1 in 472. Genome-wide SNP genotypes for about three fifths of the 666 donors were used in a later genetic analysis, which treated that subset as a discovery cohort. Across 398 genotyped donors of the cohort, an average of approximately 240,000 unique TCR beta nucleotide sequences per donor were sequenced, and approximately 17% of those sequences were non-productive. To decide whether each TCR beta V gene segment behaved as functional or pseudogenic, an earlier analysis of some 600 of the donors relied on high-throughput TCR beta sequencing. Several DR-DQ haplotypes were treated as single units for association and clustering because of strong linkage in the cohort.

In total, about 650 healthy bone marrow donors made up the cohort. At the time of sampling, all cohort members were nominally healthy, though unrecorded immune exposures were likely present. The donor was CMV seronegative and was included in the group of around 320 seronegative cohort members. A peripheral blood sample was collected from each donor, and TCR beta sequencing was performed on peripheral blood mononuclear cells. Genomic DNA was extracted from the blood cell samples with the Qiagen DNeasy Blood Extraction Kit. The receptor library was made with the immunoSEQ multiplex PCR assay. For the multiplex PCR, a mixture combining 60 forward primers for TCR Vbeta segments and 13 reverse primers for TCR Jbeta segments was used. A multiplex PCR assay on genomic DNA amplified the CDR3 region of rearranged TCR beta genes. On the Illumina HiSeq System, the amplified TCR beta libraries were sequenced as 87-base-pair reads. The authors' analysis ran thus. A later analysis tallied roughly 78 million unique TCR beta chains across the 700 or so repertoires, and about 10 million of those chains were shared by two or more donors. Raw reads were error-corrected and collapsed into unique sequences by a nearest-neighbor algorithm in which closely related sequences were merged to remove PCR and sequencing errors. To assign V, D and J gene segments, CDR3 sequences were aligned to IMGT reference sequences. Each retained sequence needed at least a six-nucleotide match to both a V gene segment and a J gene segment. A rearrangement counted as productive if the CDR3 had no stop codons and remained in frame with V and J, and every other rearrangement counted as non-productive. CDR3 was defined according to IMGT convention as the region running from the second conserved V-encoded cysteine to the conserved J-encoded phenylalanine. The earlier analysis of 500 to 600 of the donors excluded sequences that lacked an unambiguous match to a single V gene segment. In an earlier analysis of 587 of the donors, a V segment was called functional when productive rearrangements were above 56.7%, and segregating when the standard deviation between donors exceeded 5%. A statistical classification framework was developed to diagnose cytomegalovirus status using the catalog of TCR beta chain sequences. A later analysis assigned V and J genes by comparing TCR nucleotide sequences with IMGT/GENE-DB human TR gene sequences. In a later analysis, CDR3 sequences and most-parsimonious VDJ recombination scenarios were assigned using the TCRdist pipeline. In a later analysis, every TCR beta chain was defined by the combination of its CDR3 amino acid sequence and its V-gene family, and reads without a unique V-gene family were dropped. As a way to deal with suspected cross-contamination and a sequencing artifact, a later analysis dropped under 600 nucleotide sequences that were highly shared and had low generation probability. A later analysis calculated a clonal expansion index for each public chain from normalized within-repertoire ranks of inferred template counts. A later analysis computed generation probabilities with a VDJ recombination model fitted to out-of-frame rearrangements, and checked the results against IGoR. A later analysis scored TCR-TCR, TCR-HLA and TCR-CMV co-occurrence with hypergeometric tests, applying a repertoire-size bias correction to TCR pairs. False discovery rates were estimated in a later analysis by permuting HLA or CMV assignments 20 times. In a later analysis, co-occurring TCRs were grouped with DBSCAN, and TCRdist sequence similarity was added when clustering was performed within HLA-allele-positive subsets. Repertoires with fewer than 30,000 or more than 120,000 public chains, plus five repertoires with anomalous nucleotide sharing, were excluded from co-occurrence clustering. TCRdb provides this immuneACCESS table in a form limited to in-frame rearrangements. Some clones are lacking; in checked studies, under half of them reflect an unresolved V gene, and why the rest are absent is not known. V, J and clone size are taken as reported in that table, and D and trimming were inferred from the DNA itself. This sample's records show roughly 120,000 clones. The top ten clones comprise over 2% of the sample.

What the work shows at the level of the full study, not this receptor alone: Because HLA typing was unavailable for some donors at each locus, only the typed subset was used in association tests. In an earlier analysis of roughly 500 of the donors, most TCR beta V segments appeared in productive rearrangements about 87% or about 30% of the time, broadly matching IMGT annotations. A further reported finding was that TCR beta sequences accurately predicted the HLA-A and HLA-B alleles for most subjects in the first cohort. According to a later genetic analysis, donors in an Asian-associated ancestry cluster had fewer N-insertions in productive TCRs than the roughly 660-donor mean. Most TCR sequences were observed very rarely across donors, whereas some public TCRs were present in many individuals. According to a later analysis, parvovirus B19, influenza, CMV and Epstein-Barr virus appeared linked to several top co-occurrence clusters. Strong co-occurrence of HLA alleles, especially DR and DQ, made assigning TCR associations to individual alleles difficult. V-gene and J-gene trimming of TCR beta chains was associated with a missense DCLRE1C variant in a later genetic analysis, and the association was replicated in an independent cohort. A later analysis found that most CMV-associated TCR beta chains appeared HLA-restricted, with HLA associations seemingly driven largely by CMV exposure. Some IMGT-functional V segments, including TRBV6-2 and TRBV6-3, could not be distinguished by the 87-base-pair reads and were therefore excluded. According to a later analysis, TCR association rates differed among HLA loci, with DRB1 alleles showing the most associated TCRs and HLA-C alleles showing the fewest. Correlated functional status among segregating V segments might reflect linkage disequilibrium, but an unknown experimental factor could not be ruled out. In this cohort, only TCR beta chains were sequenced, and detectable features were limited by the absence of alpha or paired-chain data. Cytomegalovirus status was reported to be diagnosed by the classifier with high specificity and sensitivity in both the original and validation cohorts. A cluster of highly shared sequence variants was judged likely to be a technical artifact of the sequencing pipeline. The only immune exposure information available for the cohort was CMV serostatus. Presence/absence analyses assumed roughly uniform sequencing depth across donors, an assumption that may not hold. The study listed 150 to 200 TCR beta chains as associated with cytomegalovirus. In vitro tests confirmed that a few of the cytomegalovirus-associated TCR beta chains recognize cytomegalovirus antigens. In a later analysis, HLA-associated TCR beta chains showed more clonal expansion and lower generation probabilities than non-associated chains that were equally common. The authors suggested that the approach could potentially be generalized to other disease states and immunological phenotypes. In a later analysis, around 15,000 TCR beta sequences were associated with specific HLA alleles at a false discovery rate of 0.05. Because counts were too low, some 17 rarely observed V segments, including chromosome 9 orphons, were excluded from the earlier analysis of about 500 of the donors.

This TCR came from a man in his forties in good health and CMV-seronegative. This chain is built from TRBV5-4 and TRBJ2-2; TRBD1 is a possible D gene, resting on 6 matching bases. Input material: PBMCs. The DNA sequence is given as TGTGCCAGCAGCTTGGTACAGGGCAGGACCGGGGAGCTGTTTTTT. It encodes CASSLVQGRTGELFF. Where the CDR3 stops, the reference TRBV5-4 and TRBJ2-2 genes take over; the full variable domain is ETGVTQSPTHLIKTRGQQVTLRCSSQSGHNTVSWYQQALGQGPQFIFQYYREEENGRGNFPPRFSGLQFPNYSSELNVNALELDDSALYLCASSLVQGRTGELFFGEGSRLTVL.